The 28 T cell receptor beta chains in this list originate from one sample, sequenced in a study of cytomegalovirus exposure and HLA in healthy donors. Primers included in the PCR were 60 Vbeta and 13 Jbeta primers. This table comes from immunoSEQ multiplex PCR, and its TCRdb copy is limited to in-frame clones, with some not included. The sample consists of tens of thousands of clones, about three quarters of them appearing once. Material for sequencing was PBMCs. All receptors come from a man in his sixties in good health and CMV-seronegative.

The CDR3 region is CSVGVRLADNEQFF. The CDR3 nucleotides are TGCAGCGTTGGCGTCCGGCTAGCGGACAATGAGCAGTTCTTC. The rearrangement links TRBV29-1 to TRBJ2-1, with 7 bases matching TRBD2. The CDR3 is 14 amino acids. Germline V lookup: CDR1 SQVTM, CDR2 ANQGSEA. Germline trimming cut 4 bases from V and 5 bases from J; bases unmatched to any gene: 8.

This rearrangement joins TRBV5-6 to TRBJ2-1, with D uncertain. V was cut by 5 bases and J by 10 bases, with 16 bases left in between. This CDR3 is 13 amino acids long. Germline V gene data show CDR1 as SGHDT and CDR2 as YYEEEE. CDR3 region: CASSLERRVEQFF. The CDR3 DNA follows: TGTGCCAGCAGTCTGGAGCGACGGGTGGAGCAGTTCTTC.

V is TRBV10-1 and J is TRBJ1-1; the D gene is possibly TRBD1 (5 bases). The germline V gene encodes CDR1 WNHNN and CDR2 SYGVQD (reference sequence). The CDR3 has 14 residues. V was trimmed by 2 bases and J by 6 bases, leaving 13 bases between them. CDR3 sequence: CASSEPDEGAEAFF. CDR3 DNA: TGCGCCAGCAGTGAGCCCGACGAAGGGGCTGAAGCTTTCTTT.

This clone turned up a few times. V gene TRBV28 combines with J gene TRBJ2-2; the match to TRBD2 covers 8 bases. The J segment lost 3 bases and the V segment lost 8 bases, leaving 5 bases of the junction unmatched. There are 14 residues in the CDR3. CDR1 is MDHEN and CDR2 is SYDVKM in the germline V gene. The CDR3 DNA reads TGTGCCAGCTACAGCGGGAGCGACACCGGGGAGCTGTTTTTT. Amino acid sequence: CASYSGSDTGELFF. The full variable domain, in which reference TRBV28 and TRBJ2-2 provide the parts outside the CDR3, is DVKVTQSSRYLVKRTGEKVFLECVQDMDHENMFWYRQDPGLGLRLIYFSYDVKMKEKGDIPEGYSVSREKKERFSLILESASTNQTSMYLCASYSGSDTGELFFGEGSRLTVL.

The J gene is TRBJ1-1, the V gene TRBV7-9, with TRBD1 as a possible D gene (6 bases). CDR3 length: 19 amino acids. V was pared by 5 bases and J by 0 bases, with 25 bases between. The germline V gene encodes CDR1 SEHNR and CDR2 FQNEAQ (reference sequence). This chain's CDR3 is CASSHLPIQGKLMNTEAFF. For the CDR3, the DNA is TGTGCCAGCAGCCACCTCCCTATCCAGGGGAAACTCATGAACACTGAAGCTTTCTTT.

In its sample, this clone is medium-sized (0.01 to 0.1%). The V gene is TRBV5-5, the J gene TRBJ2-7; 10 positions agree with TRBD1. V shed 5 bases, J shed 5 bases, and the junction held 7 bases outside the gene matches. CDR1 and CDR2 (germline): SGHKS, YYEKEE (reference sequence). There are 14 residues in the CDR3. This CDR3 reads CASSSGTGDDEQYF. Written as DNA, the CDR3 is TGTGCCAGCAGTTCCGGGACAGGGGACGACGAGCAGTACTTC. The full variable domain, rest sourced from reference TRBV5-5 and TRBJ2-7, is DAGVTQSPTHLIKTRGQQVTLRCSPISGHKSVSWYQQVLGQGPQFIFQYYEKEERGRGNFPDRFSARQFPNYSSELNVNALLLGDSALYLCASSSGTGDDEQYFGPGTRLTVT.

The rearrangement uses TRBV9 and TRBJ2-3, with 10 bases identical to TRBD2. V was pared by 3 bases and J by 4 bases, with 8 bases of the junction left unmatched. Per the germline V gene, CDR1 is SGDLS and CDR2 is YYNGEE. This CDR3 spans 16 amino acids. In DNA form, the CDR3 reads TGTGCCAGCAGCGGCTCAGCGGGGGGGCAGTCAGATACGCAGTATTTT. It translates to CASSGSAGGQSDTQYF. Full variable domain (rest looked up from reference TRBV9 and TRBJ2-3): DSGVTQTPKHLITATGQRVTLRCSPRSGDLSVYWYQQSLDQGLQFLIQYYNGEERAKGNILERFSAQQFPDLHSELNLSSLELGDSALYFCASSGSAGGQSDTQYFGPGTRLTVL.

This sequence joins TRBV18 and TRBJ1-1; weak D call: TRBD1 (5 bases). V lost 3 bases to trimming and J lost 6 bases, with 11 bases between them. The CDR3 has 13 residues. Germline CDR1 is KGHSH and CDR2 is LQKENI. In DNA, the CDR3 is TGTGCCAGCTCACCTCGATCAGGGCCTGAAGCTTTCTTT. It encodes CASSPRSGPEAFF.

The chain is built from TRBV28 and TRBJ1-1, with 7 bases lining up with TRBD1. Trimming took 4 bases from V and 11 from J; bases not matched to a gene: 16. This CDR3 has 15 amino acids. Germline values: CDR1 MDHEN, CDR2 SYDVKM. The CDR3 bases are TGTGCCAGCAGTTCGATCGAGGCCAAGGGGGCGACGGCTTTCTTT. It yields the protein CASSSIEAKGATAFF.

CDR3 nucleotides: TGTGCCAGCAGCCCCTCCTACACTGAAGCTTTCTTT. It encodes CASSPSYTEAFF. This chain links TRBV2 with TRBJ1-1; D unresolved. Trimming took off 6 bases at V and 3 bases at J, with 8 bases between the two ends. Germline assignment: CDR1 SNHLY and CDR2 FYNNEI. CDR3 length equals 12 residues. Variable domain in full (rest from reference TRBV2 and TRBJ1-1): EPEVTQTPSHQVTQMGQEVILRCVPISNHLYFYWYRQILGQKVEFLVSFYNNEISEKSEIFDDQFSVERPDGSNFTLKIRSTKLEDSAMYFCASSPSYTEAFFGQGTRLTVV.

This clone has a single count. This sequence joins TRBV5-3 and TRBJ1-1; D is possibly TRBD1 (5 bases). TRBV5-3 is an ORF, with its function uncertain. Trimming pared 3 bases from V and 5 bases from J, leaving 26 bases between. CDR3 length: 18 residues. The CDR3 is CARSSTQRIGWDYTEAFF. In DNA form, the CDR3 reads TGTGCCAGAAGCTCCACTCAAAGGATAGGATGGGACTATACTGAAGCTTTCTTT.

The genes are TRBV30 and TRBJ1-6; 9 nucleotides agree with TRBD1. V trimming: 4 bases; J trimming: 10 bases; junction bases outside the gene matches: 8. This CDR3 spans 14 amino acids. Germline V CDR1 and CDR2: GTSNPN, SVGIG (reference sequence). The CDR3 DNA is TGTGCCTGGAACCGGGACAGGGTTTCCTCACCCCTCCACTTT. Residues: CAWNRDRVSSPLHF.

The chain carries TRBV2 and TRBJ2-4; the match to TRBD2 covers 8 bases. Per germline, CDR1 SNHLY and CDR2 FYNNEI. This CDR3 is 17 amino acids long. V shed 1 base and J 1 base; nucleotides not matched to a gene: 6. CDR3 amino acids: CASSEVGGGPAKNIQYF. For the CDR3, the DNA is TGTGCCAGCAGTGAAGTCGGCGGGGGGCCGGCCAAAAACATTCAGTACTTC.

This chain's CDR3 is CASSPSLMSMMNEQFF. The CDR3 nucleotides read TGCGCCAGCAGCCCGTCCCTCATGAGCATGATGAATGAGCAGTTCTTC. The V call is TRBV5-1, the J call TRBJ2-1; D unclear. The CDR3 consists of 16 residues. Trimming removed 4 bases from V and 7 bases from J, with 21 bases in between. The V gene's germline CDR1 is SGHRS and CDR2 YFSETQ.

The chain employs TRBV28 and TRBJ1-1; D ambiguous. The CDR3 totals 14 residues. The germline V gene encodes CDR1 MDHEN and CDR2 SYDVKM. The V end was cut by 0 bases, the J end by 1 base, with 6 bases between. For the CDR3, the DNA is TGTGCCAGCAGTTTATGGGCCCAGAACACTGAAGCTTTCTTT. Its protein product is CASSLWAQNTEAFF.

CDR3 DNA sequence: TGCGCCAGCAGCTTGTTAGTGGGGAGGGGTCAAGAGACCCAGTACTTC. Translated: CASSLLVGRGQETQYF. The chain joins TRBV5-1 to TRBJ2-5, with 7 bases identical to TRBD2. The V gene's germline CDR1 is SGHRS and CDR2 YFSETQ. Trimming took 1 base from V and 2 from J; bases not matched to a gene: 8. The CDR3 length is 16 residues. The variable domain in full, completed from reference TRBV5-1 and TRBJ2-5, reads KAGVTQTPRYLIKTRGQQVTLSCSPISGHRSVSWYQQTPGQGLQFLFEYFSETQRNKGNFPGRFSGRQFSNSRSEMNVSTLELGDSALYLCASSLLVGRGQETQYFGPGTRLLVL.

This rearrangement joins TRBV5-1 to TRBJ1-2, with TRBD1 matching over 8 bases. The CDR3 covers 13 residues. Germline values: CDR1 SGHRS, CDR2 YFSETQ. V shed 8 bases, J shed 6 bases, and the junction held 9 bases outside the gene matches. The CDR3: CASRTGFTDGYTF. CDR3 nucleotides: TGCGCCAGTCGGACAGGGTTTACGGATGGCTACACCTTC.

The gene calls are TRBV27 and TRBJ2-3, with TRBD2 identical over 8 bases. Germline lookup yields CDR1 MNHEY and CDR2 SMNVEV (reference sequence). V trimming: 6 bases; J trimming: 0 bases; junction bases outside the gene matches: 8. The CDR3 contains 16 residues. The CDR3 spells CASSYSGATSTDTQYF. CDR3 bases: TGTGCCAGCAGCTATAGCGGGGCAACTAGCACAGATACGCAGTATTTT.

This clone was counted between two and nine times. The rearrangement joins TRBV6-6 to TRBJ2-7, with D perhaps TRBD1 (6 bases). Germline CDR1 and CDR2: MNHNY and SVGAGI (reference sequence). V lost 2 bases and J lost 3, with 17 bases in between. The CDR3 has 16 residues. In nucleotides, the CDR3 is TGTGCCAGCAGTTACACGGGATTACAGGGACACTACGAGCAGTACTTC. This encodes CASSYTGLQGHYEQYF.

The chain carries TRBV6-5 and TRBJ2-7, with D perhaps TRBD2 (6 bases). Germline CDR1 MNHEY, CDR2 SVGAGI. Trimming took 5 bases from V and 4 from J, leaving 15 bases between them. This CDR3 is built from 14 residues. CDR3 sequence: CASSPLAELYEQYF. The CDR3 coding sequence is TGTGCCAGCAGTCCCTTAGCGGAACTTTACGAGCAGTACTTC.

There are a few counts of this clone. The chain uses TRBV7-6 and TRBJ2-7; 8 positions match TRBD2. The CDR3 spans 15 residues. Germline values: CDR1 SGHVS, CDR2 FNYEAQ. The V segment lost 5 bases and the J segment 2 bases; nucleotides outside the gene matches: 8. CDR3 residues: CASSQTSGIPYEQYF. Written as DNA, the CDR3 is TGTGCCAGCAGCCAAACTAGCGGAATACCCTACGAGCAGTACTTC.

The chain links TRBV28 to TRBJ2-1; 11 bases align to TRBD2. This CDR3 comprises 15 residues. The V segment lost 6 bases and the J segment 2 bases; nucleotides outside the gene matches: 3. The germline V gene encodes CDR1 MDHEN and CDR2 SYDVKM. The CDR3 DNA reads as TGTGCCAGCAGCTCTAGCGGGAGGACCTACAATGAGCAGTTCTTC. Its protein is CASSSSGRTYNEQFF.

This rearrangement joins TRBV28 to TRBJ2-1; TRBD2 might be the D (6 bases). The germline V gene has CDR1 MDHEN and CDR2 SYDVKM. Trimming took 3 bases from V and 5 from J, leaving 8 bases between them. The CDR3 extends over 13 amino acids. CDR3: CASSFGGNNEQFF. The CDR3 nucleotides are TGTGCCAGCAGTTTCGGGGGTAACAATGAGCAGTTCTTC. Drawing the rest from reference TRBV28 and TRBJ2-1, the complete variable domain is DVKVTQSSRYLVKRTGEKVFLECVQDMDHENMFWYRQDPGLGLRLIYFSYDVKMKEKGDIPEGYSVSREKKERFSLILESASTNQTSMYLCASSFGGNNEQFFGPGTRLTVL.

The V call is TRBV7-6, the J call TRBJ2-2; D is perhaps TRBD2 (6 bases). The V end lost 5 bases, the J end lost 9 bases, and 19 bases lay between the germline ends. Germline V gene lookup returns CDR1 SGHVS and CDR2 FNYEAQ. This CDR3 region has 15 residues. CDR3 bases: TGTGCCAGCAGCCTCGATTTAGCGGCCCACCGGGAGCTGTTTTTT. The encoded protein is CASSLDLAAHRELFF.

The chain joins TRBV28 to TRBJ1-6, with a tentative D call TRBD1 (5 bases). CDR3 length: 15 amino acids. V lost 5 bases and J lost 4, with 12 bases in between. Germline V gives CDR1 MDHEN, CDR2 SYDVKM. The CDR3 here is CASSPRGGYNSPLHF. CDR3 nucleotide sequence: TGTGCCAGCAGTCCTAGGGGTGGTTATAATTCACCCCTCCACTTT.

Here the CDR3 reads CATEQGAQSSNQPQHF. CDR3 DNA: TGTGCCACCGAACAGGGGGCGCAGAGTAGCAATCAGCCCCAGCATTTT. The chain carries TRBV28 and TRBJ1-5, with 9 bases aligning to TRBD1. Per the germline V gene, CDR1 is MDHEN and CDR2 is SYDVKM. The V gene end was trimmed by 10 bases and the J gene end by 0 bases; junction bases not matched to a gene: 10. This CDR3 spans 16 amino acids.

The V and J genes are TRBV7-8 and TRBJ2-7; 7 nucleotides match TRBD2. The CDR3 covers 14 residues. In germline, CDR1 is SGHVS, CDR2 FQNEAQ. The ends lost 0 bases at V and 5 bases at J; junction bases unmatched: 4. The CDR3 reads CASSLAGGRNEQYF. CDR3 nucleotide sequence: TGTGCCAGCAGCTTAGCGGGAGGGCGGAACGAGCAGTACTTC. Based on the CDR3 plus reference TRBV7-8 and TRBJ2-7, the full variable domain is GAGVSQSPRYKVAKRGQDVALRCDPISGHVSLFWYQQALGQGPEFLTYFQNEAQLDKSGLPSDRFFAERPEGSVSTLKIQRTQQEDSAVYLCASSLAGGRNEQYFGPGTRLTVT.

On this clone: The sample holds other DNA sequences that translate to the same CDR3. This sequence joins TRBV7-6 and TRBJ1-5; 10 nucleotides line up with TRBD1. The J segment lost 4 bases and the V segment lost 3 bases, leaving 0 bases of the junction unmatched. The CDR3 is made up of 14 amino acids. In germline, CDR1 is SGHVS, CDR2 FNYEAQ. The CDR3 loop reads CASSLGQGNQPQHF. In DNA, the CDR3 is TGTGCCAGCAGCTTGGGACAGGGGAATCAGCCCCAGCATTTT.